The rows below give T cell receptor beta chains drawn from one sample of a study of blood T cell repertoires in COVID-19. Assay used: immunoSEQ multiplex PCR; TCRdb lists only in-frame clones, some missing. Of fewer than 50,000 clones in the sample, over 80% were seen once. What was sequenced was peripheral blood. The receptors originated from a man aged 45 to 65 with active COVID-19. The CDR3 runs from the conserved cysteine through the conserved F or W. The D gene is left open where the match is weak. Size is stated for part of the rows, as once, few or many counts, or as a class when the clone is expanded.

clone_size cdr3_length d_call j_call v_call cdr3_nt cdr3_aa
- 16 TRBD1 TRBJ2-7 TRBV10-2 TGCGCCAGCAGGGCCCACCCGGGACAGGGGAATTACGAGCAGTACTTC CASRAHPGQGNYEQYF
- 15 - TRBJ1-4 TRBV28 TGTGCCAGCAGTTTGTCTCAGGGTACTAATGAAAAACTGTTTTTT CASSLSQGTNEKLFF
- 14 - TRBJ2-2 TRBV6-5 TGTGCCAGCAGTTACTCAACAGACCCCGGGGAGCTGTTTTTT CASSYSTDPGELFF
- 13 - TRBJ2-5 TRBV24-1 TGTGCCACCAGTGTTCGGGACCAAGAGACCCAGTACTTC CATSVRDQETQYF
- 14 - TRBJ2-5 TRBV7-9 TGTGCCAGTCTTCCCGCCGGGAGTAAAGGGACCCAGTACTTC CASLPAGSKGTQYF
- 15 - TRBJ2-7 TRBV7-9 TGTGCCAGCAGCTTAGTACCGACAGTTGCAGGGGAGCAGTACTTC CASSLVPTVAGEQYF
- 12 - TRBJ2-3 TRBV27 TGTGCCAGCAGTGGTGGACTGCATACGCAGTATTTT CASSGGLHTQYF
- 15 - TRBJ1-1 TRBV5-1 TGCGCCAGCAGCTTGGAGACAGGTTCAAACACTGAAGCTTTCTTT CASSLETGSNTEAFF
- 13 TRBD2 TRBJ2-3 TRBV12-3/TRBV12-4 TGTGCCAGCAGTTTTGTAGCGGGGGGTGGGCAGTATTTT CASSFVAGGGQYF
- 14 - TRBJ1-4 TRBV5-1 TGCGCCAGCAGCTTGCAGGCAGAAAATGAAAAACTGTTTTTT CASSLQAENEKLFF
- 14 TRBD2 TRBJ2-3 TRBV11-2 TGTGCCAGCCGGGGGGGGGCGGGCACAGATACGCAGTATTTT CASRGGAGTDTQYF
- 14 - TRBJ1-1 TRBV19 TGTGCCAGTAGCGACTTACAGGGTTACACTGAAGCTTTCTTT CASSDLQGYTEAFF
- 17 TRBD2 TRBJ2-7 TRBV6-6 TGTGCCAGCAGTCCCTCTCGTGGTAGCGGGGTCCTGTACGAGCAGTACTTC CASSPSRGSGVLYEQYF
once 16 - TRBJ2-5 TRBV7-2 TGTGCCAGCAGCGAACTAGCCCTAACGTACCAAGAGACCCAGTACTTC CASSELALTYQETQYF
- 13 - TRBJ1-4 TRBV12-3/TRBV12-4 TGTGCCAGCAGACTCGACGGGGGGGAAAAACTGTTTTTT CASRLDGGEKLFF
once 12 - TRBJ2-7 TRBV3-1/TRBV3-2 TGTGCCAGCAGCCAGGTAGCCTACGAGCAGTACTTC CASSQVAYEQYF
- 16 TRBD2 TRBJ2-3 TRBV19 TGTGCCAGTAGTCCCGGACTAGCGGGGGGCACAGATACGCAGTATTTT CASSPGLAGGTDTQYF
- 11 - TRBJ2-1 TRBV7-9 TGTGCCAGCAGCGTACTCGATGAGCAGTTCTTC CASSVLDEQFF
- 16 TRBD2 TRBJ2-3 TRBV4-3 TGCGCCAGCAGCCAAGTCGCTAGCGGGTACACAGATACGCAGTATTTT CASSQVASGYTDTQYF
- 14 - TRBJ2-7 TRBV11-3 TGTGCCAGCAGCTTAGGTGGCCTCTCCTACGAGCAGTACTTC CASSLGGLSYEQYF
- 15 - TRBJ2-2 TRBV4-3 TGCGCCAGCAGCCCCATGCAGGGTAACACCGGGGAGCTGTTTTTT CASSPMQGNTGELFF
- 16 - TRBJ2-7 TRBV27 TGTGCCAGCAGTTTAATCCGGGACATAAGAGGGTACGAGCAGTACTTC CASSLIRDIRGYEQYF
- 12 TRBD1 TRBJ1-4 TRBV5-4 TGTGCCAGCGACAGGGCGGAGGAAAAACTGTTTTTT CASDRAEEKLFF
- 15 TRBD1 TRBJ1-3 TRBV10-3 TGTGCCATCAGTGAGGCTTGGACAGGAAGAAACACCATATATTTT CAISEAWTGRNTIYF
- 19 TRBD2 TRBJ2-7 TRBV2 TGTGCCAGCACCTCCCCGGGGGGACTAGCGGGGGTAACCTCCTACGAGCAGTACTTC CASTSPGGLAGVTSYEQYF
- 14 - TRBJ2-2 TRBV28 TGTGCCACCACCTCAGGACAGCAAACCGGGGAGCTGTTTTTT CATTSGQQTGELFF
- 19 TRBD1 TRBJ1-5 TRBV19 TGTGCCAGTAGTACAAAATGGACAGGAGTCCTCGGAGATAATCAGCCCCAGCATTTT CASSTKWTGVLGDNQPQHF